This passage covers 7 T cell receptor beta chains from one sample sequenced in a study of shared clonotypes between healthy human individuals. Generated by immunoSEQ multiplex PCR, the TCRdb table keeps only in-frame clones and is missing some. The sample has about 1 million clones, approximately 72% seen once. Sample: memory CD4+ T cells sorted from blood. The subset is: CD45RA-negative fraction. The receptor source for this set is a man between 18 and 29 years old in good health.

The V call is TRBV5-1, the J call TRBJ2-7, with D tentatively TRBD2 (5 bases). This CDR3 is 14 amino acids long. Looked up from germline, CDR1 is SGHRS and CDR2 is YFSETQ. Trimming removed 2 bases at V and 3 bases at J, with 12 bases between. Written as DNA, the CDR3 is TGCGCCAGCAGCTTCGACTACGGTGGCTACGAGCAGTACTTC. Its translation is CASSFDYGGYEQYF.

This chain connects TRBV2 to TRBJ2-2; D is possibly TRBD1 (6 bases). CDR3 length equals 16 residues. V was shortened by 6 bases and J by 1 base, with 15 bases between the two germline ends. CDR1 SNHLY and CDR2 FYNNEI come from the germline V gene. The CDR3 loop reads CASRSSGHVNTGELFF. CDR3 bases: TGTGCCAGCAGAAGCTCGGGACATGTGAACACCGGGGAGCTGTTTTTT.

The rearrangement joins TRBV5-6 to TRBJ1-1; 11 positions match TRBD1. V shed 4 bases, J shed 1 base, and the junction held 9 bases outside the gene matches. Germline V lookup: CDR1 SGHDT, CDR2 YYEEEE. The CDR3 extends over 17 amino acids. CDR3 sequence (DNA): TGTGCCAGCAGCCGATGGACAGGGGGCGCGCGGAACACTGAAGCTTTCTTT. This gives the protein CASSRWTGGARNTEAFF.

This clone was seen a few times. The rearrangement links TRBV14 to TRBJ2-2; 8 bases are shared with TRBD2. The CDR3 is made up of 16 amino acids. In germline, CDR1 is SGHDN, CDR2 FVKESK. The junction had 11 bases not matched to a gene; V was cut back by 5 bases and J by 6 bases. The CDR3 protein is CASSWASGSVAGELFF. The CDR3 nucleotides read TGTGCCAGCAGCTGGGCGAGCGGGAGCGTTGCCGGGGAGCTGTTTTTT.

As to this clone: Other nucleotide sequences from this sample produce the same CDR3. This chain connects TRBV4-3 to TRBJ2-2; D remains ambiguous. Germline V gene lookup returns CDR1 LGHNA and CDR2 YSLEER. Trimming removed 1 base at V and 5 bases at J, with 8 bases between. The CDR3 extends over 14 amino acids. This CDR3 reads CASSQGWSTGELFF. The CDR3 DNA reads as TGCGCCAGCAGCCAAGGCTGGAGTACCGGGGAGCTGTTTTTT.

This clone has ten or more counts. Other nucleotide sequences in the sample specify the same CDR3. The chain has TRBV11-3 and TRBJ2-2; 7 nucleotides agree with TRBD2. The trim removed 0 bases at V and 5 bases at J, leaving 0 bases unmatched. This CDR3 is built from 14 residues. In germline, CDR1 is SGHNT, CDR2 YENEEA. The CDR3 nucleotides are TGTGCCAGCAGCTTAGACGGGGGGACCGGGGAGCTGTTTTTT. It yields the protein CASSLDGGTGELFF.

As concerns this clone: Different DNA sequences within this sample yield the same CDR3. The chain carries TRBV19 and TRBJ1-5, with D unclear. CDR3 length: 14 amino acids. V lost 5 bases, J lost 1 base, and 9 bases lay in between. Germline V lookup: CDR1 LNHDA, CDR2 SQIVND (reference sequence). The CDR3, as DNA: TGTGCCAGTAGTCTTGAGGACAGCAATCAGCCCCAGCATTTT. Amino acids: CASSLEDSNQPQHF.